Listed here are 10 T cell receptor beta chains from one sample, sequenced in a study of blood T cell repertoires in COVID-19 (dated by TCRdb to about 2020). The method behind the library was the immunoSEQ multiplex PCR assay. TCRdb limited this immuneACCESS table to in-frame rearrangements with V and J called. A share of clones is missing; checked studies link under half to unresolved V genes, and the rest is unexplained. The sample yields roughly 100,000 clones; 75% to 90% were counted once. 1.5% to 2% of the sample is taken by the ten largest. The specimen was peripheral blood. The receptors come from a man at least 80 years old with acute or convalescent COVID-19.

The chain is built from TRBV4-3 and TRBJ2-2, with 15 bases aligning to TRBD2. The ends lost 4 bases at V and 4 bases at J; junction bases unmatched: 7. There are 18 residues in the CDR3. Germline CDR1 and CDR2: LGHNA and YSLEER. The CDR3 spells CASSRTSGRAESTGELFF. The CDR3, as DNA: TGCGCCAGCAGCCGGACTAGCGGGAGGGCGGAGAGCACCGGGGAGCTGTTTTTT.

V is TRBV28 and J is TRBJ1-1, with 7 bases lining up with TRBD1. The CDR3 spans 14 residues. V lost 7 bases to trimming and J lost 6 bases; unmatched junction nucleotides: 11. The germline V gene has CDR1 MDHEN and CDR2 SYDVKM. The CDR3 loop reads CASTQVQGFPEAFF. DNA for the CDR3: TGTGCCAGCACCCAAGTACAGGGGTTCCCTGAAGCTTTCTTT.

The chain carries TRBV3-1 (or the pseudogene TRBV3-2) and TRBJ1-2; 11 bases are a match to TRBD1. The germline V gene encodes CDR1 LGHDT and CDR2 YNNKEL (reference sequence). Trimming cost V 4 bases and J 7 bases; bases outside gene matches: 5. The CDR3 is 14 amino acids. The CDR3 DNA sequence: TGTGCCAGCAGCCCCCGGGACAGGGGGGGTGGCTACACCTTC. This gives the protein CASSPRDRGGGYTF.

The CDR3 is CASSHTLRENTEAFF. The CDR3 coding sequence is TGTGCCAGCTCACATACACTGAGGGAGAACACTGAAGCTTTCTTT. The V and J genes are TRBV18 and TRBJ1-1; D unresolved. CDR1 and CDR2 from the germline V gene are KGHSH and LQKENI. This CDR3 is built from 15 residues. The V end was cut by 4 bases, the J end by 1 base, with 13 bases between.

The V gene is TRBV7-8, the J gene TRBJ2-2, with 10 positions matching TRBD1. CDR3 length: 16 residues. Germline trimming cut 2 bases from V and 2 bases from J; bases unmatched to any gene: 2. Germline loops: CDR1 SGHVS, CDR2 FQNEAQ. CDR3 DNA sequence: TGTGCCAGCAGCTTAAGGACAGGGGGAAACACCGGGGAGCTGTTTTTT. This sequence encodes CASSLRTGGNTGELFF.

This clone was observed once. This CDR3 is CASSLSLGGAGNTIYF. CDR3 coding DNA: TGTGCCAGCAGTTTATCCCTAGGGGGAGCTGGAAACACCATATATTTT. The chain links TRBV28 to TRBJ1-3, with D tentatively TRBD1 (6 bases). The CDR3 extends over 16 amino acids. Between the trimmed V and J ends, which lost 1 base and 2 bases, there was a span of 12 bases. Germline-derived CDR1 and CDR2 are MDHEN and SYDVKM.

J is TRBJ1-4 and V is TRBV28; D unclear. Germline lookup yields CDR1 MDHEN and CDR2 SYDVKM. The CDR3 consists of 14 residues. V was trimmed by 3 bases and J by 7 bases, leaving 12 bases between them. The CDR3 DNA reads as TGTGCCAGCAGTTTTTACTCGGGGATTGAAAAACTGTTTTTT. Protein: CASSFYSGIEKLFF.

V usage is TRBV28 and J usage is TRBJ2-5; a weak D match, TRBD1 (6 bases). Germline assignment: CDR1 MDHEN and CDR2 SYDVKM. The V end was cut by 7 bases, the J end by 5 bases, with 11 bases between. The length of the CDR3 is 12 residues. CDR3 nucleotides: TGTGCCAGCAACATTAGGGGGGAGACCCAGTACTTC. Residues: CASNIRGETQYF. Variable domain in full (rest from reference TRBV28 and TRBJ2-5): DVKVTQSSRYLVKRTGEKVFLECVQDMDHENMFWYRQDPGLGLRLIYFSYDVKMKEKGDIPEGYSVSREKKERFSLILESASTNQTSMYLCASNIRGETQYFGPGTRLLVL.

V and J are TRBV19 and TRBJ1-2; 9 bases align to TRBD1. The CDR3 has 17 amino acids. CDR1 and CDR2 from the germline V gene are LNHDA and SQIVND (reference sequence). V trimming: 6 bases; J trimming: 0 bases; junction bases outside the gene matches: 11. The CDR3 nucleotides are TGTGCCAGTAGCCGGGGGGGACAGGGCTCGACTAACTATGGCTACACCTTC. Protein product: CASSRGGQGSTNYGYTF.

The gene calls are TRBV19 and TRBJ1-5; 7 bases agree with TRBD1. J was trimmed by 7 bases and V by 3 bases; bases with no gene match: 9. There are 15 residues in the CDR3. Germline V lookup: CDR1 LNHDA, CDR2 SQIVND (reference sequence). The CDR3 DNA reads TGTGCCAGTAGTATTCTGACAGGGAGAAAGCAGCCCCAGCATTTT. This encodes CASSILTGRKQPQHF.